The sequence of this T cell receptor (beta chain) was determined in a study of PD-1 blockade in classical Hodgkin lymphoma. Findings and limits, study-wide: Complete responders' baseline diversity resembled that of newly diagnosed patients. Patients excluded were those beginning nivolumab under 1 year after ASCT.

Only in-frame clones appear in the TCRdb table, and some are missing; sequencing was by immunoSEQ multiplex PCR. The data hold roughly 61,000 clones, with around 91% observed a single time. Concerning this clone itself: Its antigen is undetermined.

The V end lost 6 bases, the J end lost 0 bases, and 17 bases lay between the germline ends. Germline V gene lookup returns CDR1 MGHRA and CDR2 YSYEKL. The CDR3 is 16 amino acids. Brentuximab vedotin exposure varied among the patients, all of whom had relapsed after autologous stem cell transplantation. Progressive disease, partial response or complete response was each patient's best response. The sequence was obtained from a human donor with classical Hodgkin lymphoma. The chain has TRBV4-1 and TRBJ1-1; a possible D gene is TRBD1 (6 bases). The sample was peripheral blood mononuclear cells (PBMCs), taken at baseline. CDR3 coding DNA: TGCGCCAGCAGACAGGGAACGGTCATCATGAACACTGAAGCTTTCTTT. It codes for CASRQGTVIMNTEAFF.